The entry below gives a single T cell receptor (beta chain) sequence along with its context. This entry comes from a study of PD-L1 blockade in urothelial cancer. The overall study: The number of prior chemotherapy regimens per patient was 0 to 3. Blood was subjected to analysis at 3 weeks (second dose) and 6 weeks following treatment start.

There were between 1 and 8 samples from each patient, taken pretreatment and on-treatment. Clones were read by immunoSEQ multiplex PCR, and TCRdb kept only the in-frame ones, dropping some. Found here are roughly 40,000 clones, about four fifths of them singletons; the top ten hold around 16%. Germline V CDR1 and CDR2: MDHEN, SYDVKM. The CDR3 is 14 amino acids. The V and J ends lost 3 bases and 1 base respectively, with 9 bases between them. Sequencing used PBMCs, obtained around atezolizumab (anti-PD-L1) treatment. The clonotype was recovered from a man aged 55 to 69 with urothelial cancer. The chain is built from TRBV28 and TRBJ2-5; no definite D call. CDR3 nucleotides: TGTGCCAGCAGTTTCCCTAGAATCCAAGAGACCCAGTACTTC. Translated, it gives CASSFPRIQETQYF.